This TCR beta chain was sequenced in a study of identical twins (dated by TCRdb to the mid-2010s). A note on the overall study: TCR alpha and beta repertoires from monozygotic twins, unrelated adults of various ages and cord blood were deep-sequenced to test whether fetal clonotypes persist. To rule out contamination, replicate twin experiments were performed at different times with different library preparation protocols.

Receptors were amplified or captured by 5' RACE. TCRdb records Illumina HiSeq 2000 as the sequencer. Template switching introduced a universal primer binding site; the final cDNA contained a unique molecular identifier, enabling accurate counting of TCR cDNA molecules. Specific primers in the conserved constant-segment region were used to synthesize first-strand cDNA for the TCR alpha and beta chains. To control for contamination, every cDNA library was double barcoded, receiving both a SMART-Mk sample barcode and Illumina barcodes. TruSeq adapter sequences along with Illumina sample barcodes were introduced in two successive PCR steps. Sequencing of the TCR alpha and beta cDNA libraries was done on the Illumina HiSeq platform using custom primers. As for the original processing: Unique molecular identifiers were extracted from raw reads with MiGEC, and CDR3 positions were determined with MiXCR. For each individual, recombination models were inferred using an EM algorithm with the repgenHMM and IGoR tools. The analysis of shared clonotypes was done with the tcR package in R, with sharing normalized by the product of cloneset sizes. To study raw recombination without the effects of thymic and clonal selection, out-of-frame nonproductive sequences were analyzed. TCRdb passed the public sequencing reads through fastp at Q25 and MiXCR, retaining productive beta sequences. When rows share a CDR3 protein, they turn into one entry using the most common DNA and genes. V and J calls and clone size were set by TCRdb, not the authors. Here the sample has some 200,000 distinct CDR3 sequences; less than 8% occur a single time. 1.5% to 2.5% of the sample lies in the top ten.

All donors were healthy Caucasians. Three pairs of female monozygotic twins, all aged roughly 18 to 29 years, were included in the twin cohort. Miltenyi CD45RO+ enrichment and human naive T-cell isolation kits were used to isolate memory (CD45RO+) and naive T cells from PBMC. This clonotype was detected ten times or more. Which antigen it targets is not known. No qualities accompany the bases; no much larger clone lies one base away. V drops 6 bases and J drops 2 bases, leaving 8 bases in between. Reading from cysteine to phenylalanine, the CDR3 counts 12 amino acids. The DNA shown is the 36-base CDR3, in frame from base 1. Overall study results and their limits: Abundant cord blood beta clonotypes carried fewer insertions; young adult naive repertoires showed a weaker similar trend, while memory repertoires showed none. In monozygotic twins, recombination models systematically underestimated out-of-frame TCR alpha sharing, but the models matched the sharing seen between unrelated individuals. Because the same donors could not be followed over many years, the conclusions depended on cross-sectional statistical analysis. Invariant T cells such as MAIT and iNKT could partly confound zero-insertion analyses, though diverse VJ usage argued against this for most clonotypes. Excess twin sharing in beta out-of-frame sequences was weaker because fewer shared sequences lowered the signal-to-noise ratio. Compared with coincidental sharing between unrelated individuals, out-of-frame TCR alpha sequences shared between twins showed an excess of sequences with low generation probability.

The same sample was also studied in work on yellow fever vaccine responses in identical twins. Per that second paper: The authors reported that the T cell response to vaccination in identical twins appeared partly convergent and partly personalized. The study precisely tracked vaccine-responding T cell clones in identical twins.

The V and J segments used are TRBV12-3 or TRBV12-4 and TRBJ2-7; D gene: possibly TRBD1, on 6 matching bases. Sample: memory (CD45RO+) T cells sorted from blood. The cell subset or site tag for this specimen amounts to: CD45RO+ enriched T cells. The receptor was derived from a woman aged 18-29 years in good health. The bases are TGTGCCAGCAGAGGACAGACCTACGAGCAGTACTTC. It translates to CASRGQTYEQYF.